This passage covers 18 T cell receptor beta chains from one sample sequenced in a study of blood T cell repertoires in COVID-19 (dated by TCRdb to 2018 to 2021). Receptor amplification or capture employed the immunoSEQ multiplex PCR assay. Not all clones reach the TCRdb copy of this immuneACCESS table, which keeps in-frame sequences only. Checked studies attribute under half of the gap to unresolved V genes and leave the rest unexplained. This sample holds around 190,000 clones; almost 90% were observed only once. The ten largest make up around 1.6% of the sample. The sequencing input was peripheral blood. The receptors originated from a man between 18 and 35 years old with active or convalescent COVID-19.

The gene calls are TRBV19 and TRBJ1-4, with 7 nucleotides matching TRBD1. CDR1 is LNHDA, CDR2 SQIVND, per germline (reference sequence). The ends lost 2 bases at V and 0 bases at J; junction bases unmatched: 6. This CDR3 is built from 17 residues. Here the CDR3 reads CASSIRTGTATNEKLFF. The CDR3 DNA reads as TGTGCCAGTAGTATACGGACAGGAACAGCAACTAATGAAAAACTGTTTTTT.

J is TRBJ2-7 and V is TRBV11-2; the match to TRBD2 covers 9 bases. CDR1 and CDR2 from the germline V gene are SGHAT and FQNNGV. The CDR3 contains 16 residues. The V and J ends lost 5 bases and 2 bases, in that order; junction bases with no gene match: 10. The CDR3 DNA is TGTGCCAGCAGCCCCCCAGCGGGAGGCCCAACCTACGAGCAGTACTTC. This gives the protein CASSPPAGGPTYEQYF.

In DNA form, the CDR3 reads TGTGCCAGCAGTGATAACAGGGGAAAAAAAGCTTTCTTT. It encodes CASSDNRGKKAFF. The rearrangement uses TRBV2 and TRBJ1-1; 7 nucleotides line up with TRBD1. Per germline, CDR1 SNHLY and CDR2 FYNNEI. Trimming removed 3 bases from V and 9 bases from J; junction bases left unmatched: 7. The CDR3 has 13 residues. Together with reference TRBV2 and TRBJ1-1, the CDR3 gives the full variable domain: EPEVTQTPSHQVTQMGQEVILRCVPISNHLYFYWYRQILGQKVEFLVSFYNNEISEKSEIFDDQFSVERPDGSNFTLKIRSTKLEDSAMYFCASSDNRGKKAFFGQGTRLTVV.

In its sample, this clone was seen once. The chain joins TRBV2 to TRBJ2-7, with TRBD1 matching over 10 bases. Germline lookup yields CDR1 SNHLY and CDR2 FYNNEI. This CDR3 is 12 amino acids long. Losses at the gene ends were 6 bases for V and 12 bases for J; bases not matched to a gene: 8. CDR3 region: CASRDRGPNAYF. The CDR3 DNA is TGTGCCAGCAGAGACAGGGGGCCCAACGCGTACTTC.

This chain connects TRBV5-5 to TRBJ1-2; 11 nucleotides align to TRBD1. Germline trimming cut 2 bases from V and 12 bases from J; bases unmatched to any gene: 6. This CDR3 contains 13 residues. Germline CDR1 reads SGHKS; CDR2 reads YYEKEE (reference sequence). DNA for the CDR3: TGTGCCAGCAGCTTTGGGACAGGGGGTGGGCACACCTTC. This translates into CASSFGTGGGHTF.

The rearrangement joins TRBV3-1 (or the pseudogene TRBV3-2) to TRBJ2-5, with 9 bases identical to TRBD2. The junction had 21 bases not matched to a gene; V was cut back by 1 base and J by 9 bases. CDR3 size: 19 residues. Per germline, CDR1 LGHDT and CDR2 YNNKEL (reference sequence). Written as DNA, the CDR3 is TGTGCCAGCAGCCAAGGAGTGAGGGCTAGCGGGGACCCAAGAGGGGCCCAGTACTTC. It yields the protein CASSQGVRASGDPRGAQYF.

This chain's CDR3 is CASSFGVAGGRGNEQFF. The DNA for the CDR3 is TGTGCCAGCAGCTTTGGGGTTGCGGGGGGTAGGGGCAATGAGCAGTTCTTC. The J gene is TRBJ2-1, the V gene TRBV11-2, with 8 nucleotides matching TRBD2. Germline assignment: CDR1 SGHAT and CDR2 FQNNGV. The V and J ends lost 3 bases and 6 bases, in that order; junction bases with no gene match: 13. The CDR3 contains 17 residues. The whole variable domain, remainder taken from reference TRBV11-2 and TRBJ2-1, is EAGVAQSPRYKIIEKRQSVAFWCNPISGHATLYWYQQILGQGPKLLIQFQNNGVVDDSQLPKDRFSAERLKGVDSTLKIQPAKLEDSAVYLCASSFGVAGGRGNEQFFGPGTRLTVL.

The chain carries TRBV18 and TRBJ2-6; D remains ambiguous. Germline lookup yields CDR1 KGHSH and CDR2 LQKENI. V was cut by 2 bases and J by 2 bases, with 10 bases left in between. The CDR3 has 16 residues. The CDR3 nucleotides are TGTGCCAGCTCACCAGATGGCATTCCTGGGGCCAACGTCCTGACTTTC. As protein: CASSPDGIPGANVLTF.

The J gene is TRBJ2-2, the V gene TRBV6-5, with a tentative D call TRBD2 (5 bases). V lost 0 bases and J 6 bases, leaving 14 bases between the germline ends. The germline CDR1 and CDR2 sequences are MNHEY and SVGAGI. This CDR3 is 16 amino acids long. DNA of the CDR3: TGTGCCAGCAGTTACTCGGAGACTAACCTTGCCGGGGAGCTGTTTTTT. Translated: CASSYSETNLAGELFF.

The J gene is TRBJ2-7, the V gene TRBV3-1 (or the pseudogene TRBV3-2); 9 nucleotides line up with TRBD1. CDR3 length: 16 residues. V shed 0 bases, J shed 4 bases, and the junction held 7 bases outside the gene matches. Germline-derived CDR1 and CDR2 are LGHDT and YNNKEL (reference sequence). The DNA for the CDR3 is TGTGCCAGCAGCCAAGATGCGGGGACAGGGATTTACGAGCAGTACTTC. Translated: CASSQDAGTGIYEQYF.

The chain carries TRBV11-2 and TRBJ2-1; possible D gene TRBD2, 5 bases. Germline V gene data show CDR1 as SGHAT and CDR2 as FQNNGV. This CDR3 is 16 amino acids long. V was pared by 1 base and J by 7 bases, with 17 bases between. CDR3 sequence: CASSLVGPSPGNEQFF. CDR3 nucleotide sequence: TGTGCCAGCAGCTTAGTAGGGCCTAGCCCCGGAAATGAGCAGTTCTTC.

This clone occurred a few times. V usage is TRBV3-1 (or the pseudogene TRBV3-2) and J usage is TRBJ1-2, with D possibly being TRBD1 (5 bases). Germline V gene sequence: CDR1 LGHDT, CDR2 YNNKEL (reference sequence). The CDR3 consists of 14 residues. V shed 4 bases and J shed 7 bases, with 16 bases lying between them. CDR3 amino acids: CASSPTGGTSGYTF. DNA of the CDR3: TGTGCCAGCAGCCCGACGGGGGGGACGAGTGGCTACACCTTC.

This clone was seen a single time. This chain uses TRBV10-2 with TRBJ2-3; TRBD1 agrees at 10 bases. This CDR3 spans 14 amino acids. CDR1 and CDR2 (germline): WSHSY, SAAADI. V trimming: 7 bases; J trimming: 3 bases; junction bases outside the gene matches: 4. CDR3 sequence reads: CASKSDRGTDTQYF. CDR3 nucleotides: TGCGCCAGCAAATCGGACAGGGGGACAGATACGCAGTATTTT.

The gene calls are TRBV29-1 and TRBJ1-2; no definite D call. Germline V gene lookup returns CDR1 SQVTM and CDR2 ANQGSEA. The CDR3 is made up of 11 amino acids. The germline V and J ends were trimmed by 5 bases and 2 bases, with 6 bases remaining between them. Here the CDR3 DNA reads TGCAGCGTTACAGACAACTATGGCTACACCTTC. Encoded protein: CSVTDNYGYTF. Based on the CDR3 plus reference TRBV29-1 and TRBJ1-2, the full variable domain is SAVISQKPSRDICQRGTSLTIQCQVDSQVTMMFWYRQQPGQSLTLIATANQGSEATYESGFVIDKFPISRPNLTFSTLTVSNMSPEDSSIYLCSVTDNYGYTFGSGTRLTVV.

This clone is a singleton in its sample. This chain uses TRBV23-1 with TRBJ1-2; D is ambiguous. TRBV23-1 is classed as an ORF, of uncertain function. Trimming left V 4 bases short and J 2 bases short, with 17 bases between. This CDR3 spans 16 amino acids. CDR3 region: CASSPLHSWNNYGYTF. In DNA, the CDR3 is TGCGCCAGCAGTCCCCTCCACAGTTGGAACAACTATGGCTACACCTTC.

The chain is built from TRBV6-5 and TRBJ2-7, with TRBD1 matching over 9 bases. CDR3 length: 14 residues. The germline CDR1 and CDR2 sequences are MNHEY and SVGAGI. The J segment lost 4 bases and the V segment lost 6 bases, leaving 7 bases of the junction unmatched. CDR3 residues: CASRLGTGLYEQYF. The CDR3 DNA reads as TGTGCCAGCAGATTAGGGACAGGGCTGTACGAGCAGTACTTC.

The rearrangement uses TRBV6-1 and TRBJ2-3; 8 bases are a match to TRBD2. Looked up from germline, CDR1 is MNHNS and CDR2 is SASEGT. The trim removed 2 bases at V and 4 bases at J, leaving 5 bases unmatched. The CDR3 totals 15 residues. The DNA of the CDR3 is TGTGCCAGCAGTGAATCAACGGGGGGGCCAGATACGCAGTATTTT. It is translated as CASSESTGGPDTQYF.

V and J are TRBV6-5 and TRBJ2-3; tentative D call: TRBD2 (5 bases). The length of the CDR3 is 13 residues. The germline V and J ends were trimmed by 8 bases and 2 bases, with 11 bases remaining between them. Germline CDR1 MNHEY, CDR2 SVGAGI. The CDR3: CASGPGFTDTQYF. CDR3 bases: TGTGCCAGCGGACCGGGATTCACAGATACGCAGTATTTT.